The 29 T cell receptor beta chains below all came from one sample that was sequenced in a study of tumor and adjacent non-tumor tissue in lung cancer. The library came from three nested PCR rounds adapted from ARM-PCR protocols. Each CDR3 protein gets one entry after TCRdb re-called the multiplex PCR reads with MiXCR. The table shows more than 35,000 distinct CDR3 sequences, with roughly 60% occurring only once. No cell sorting was done before RNA was extracted from the tissue. The normal lung tissue was taken more than 3 cm from the tumor edge. Sequencing was done on a sample of distant non-tumor lung tissue. The receptor set was obtained from a woman in her thirties or forties with non-small cell lung cancer.

At least ten counts were recorded for this clonotype. The chain recombines TRBV29-1 with TRBJ2-1; D gene unclear. CDR3 length: 13 amino acids. The V and J ends lost 4 bases and 5 bases respectively, with 12 bases between them. Germline CDR1 and CDR2: SQVTM and ANQGSEA. CDR3 bases: TGCAGCGTTGTTAGTAACCTTCACAATGAGCAGTTCTTC. Amino acids: CSVVSNLHNEQFF.

The V and J genes are TRBV19 and TRBJ1-1; tentative D call: TRBD1 (6 bases). With 10 bases removed from V and 11 bases from J, the gap between germline ends came to 17 bases. The CDR3 has 11 amino acids. Looked up from germline, CDR1 is LNHDA and CDR2 is SQIVND (reference sequence). CDR3 sequence reads: CAIGGGRTAFF. CDR3 DNA: TGTGCCATCGGCGGGGGCCGAACTGCTTTCTTT.

The V gene is TRBV6-6, the J gene TRBJ1-5; D ambiguous. The V end lost 7 bases, the J end lost 0 bases, and 16 bases lay between the germline ends. CDR3 length: 16 residues. Germline assignment: CDR1 MNHNY and CDR2 SVGAGI (reference sequence). In DNA form, the CDR3 reads TGTGCCAGCAAGAGACTACGGTGGAGTAGCAATCAGCCCCAGCATTTT. Its translation: CASKRLRWSSNQPQHF.

About this clonotype itself: This may be a read error: a much more frequent sequence differs by one nucleotide. The CDR3: CATSSWERQPQHF. The DNA for the CDR3 is TGTGCCACCAGTTCGTGGGAGAGGCAGCCCCAGCATTTT. The chain links TRBV6-2 or TRBV6-3 to TRBJ1-5; D is uncertain. CDR1 and CDR2 from the germline V gene are MNHEY and SVGEGT. The CDR3 loop spans 13 amino acids.

The chain is built from TRBV29-1 and TRBJ2-1, with TRBD2 identical over 10 bases. The CDR3 is 17 residues long. Per the germline V gene, CDR1 is SQVTM and CDR2 is ANQGSEA. The V gene end was trimmed by 6 bases and the J gene end by 6 bases; junction bases not matched to a gene: 17. In DNA form, the CDR3 reads TGCAGCGTGGGAGGAGAAGCGGGAGGGCCCGTCGCCAATGAGCAGTTCTTC. Translating it yields CSVGGEAGGPVANEQFF.

Comment on this clonotype: This CDR3 fails to terminate in the conserved phenylalanine or tryptophan, so it likely reflects a read error. The rearrangement uses TRBV28 and TRBJ1-2; D remains unclear. CDR1 and CDR2 (germline): MDHEN, SYDVKM. Trimming shortened V by 1 base and J by 4 bases, and 10 bases separated the two germline ends. The CDR3 runs to 14 residues. CDR3 amino acids: CASSLSWTPYGYTV. CDR3 nucleotide sequence: TGTGCCAGCAGTTTATCGTGGACTCCCTATGGCTACACCGTC.

As concerns this clonotype: Just one base apart from a much larger clone, this may be a read error. The chain combines TRBV28 with TRBJ2-5, with TRBD2 as a possible D gene (6 bases). V was pared by 4 bases and J by 7 bases, with 19 bases between. The CDR3 length is 15 residues. Germline values: CDR1 MDHEN, CDR2 SYDVKM. The CDR3 DNA is TGTGCCAGCAGTTCCTACATTGACGGGGGAGTGACCCAGTACTTC. Translated, it gives CASSSYIDGGVTQYF.

In regard to this clonotype: At one of its ends the junction is not consistent with the germline gene, which may arise from a read error. V usage is TRBV6-1 and J usage is TRBJ2-3, with a possible D match to TRBD1 (6 bases). The CDR3 length is 13 residues. Germline assignment: CDR1 MNHNS and CDR2 SASEGT. CDR3 in DNA: TGTGCCAACGAAGGACAGAGCACAGGTACGCAGTATTTT. Amino acid sequence: CANEGQSTGTQYF.

Comment on this clonotype: At one of its ends the junction is not consistent with the germline gene, which may arise from a read error. The V gene is TRBV20-1, the J gene TRBJ1-5; D is undetermined. The CDR3 has 13 amino acids. CDR1 is DFQATT, CDR2 SNEGSKA, per germline (reference sequence). CDR3: CSASWGAYQLQHF. The DNA of the CDR3 is TGCAGTGCTAGTTGGGGTGCTTATCAGCTCCAGCATTTT.

Turning to this clonotype: A read error may be the cause here, since a much bigger clone is one base away. The chain couples TRBV11-3 to TRBJ2-5; D ambiguous. CDR1 is SGHNT and CDR2 is YENEEA in the germline V gene. The CDR3 is 14 residues long. The CDR3 nucleotides are TGTGCCATCAGCTTACTGGCCACGCAAGAGACCCAGTACTTC. It yields the protein CAISLLATQETQYF.

A word on this clonotype: This may come from a read error, since a much larger clone is one base off. The chain links TRBV20-1 to TRBJ2-7, with a weak D call TRBD2 (6 bases). CDR1 DFQATT and CDR2 SNEGSKA come from the germline V gene (reference sequence). The CDR3 has 12 residues. V lost 5 bases, J lost 7 bases, and 15 bases lay in between. The DNA of the CDR3 is TGCAGTGCTCCCACGGCGGGGCATGAGCAGTACTTC. Translation: CSAPTAGHEQYF.

About this clonotype: The CDR3 does not end in the conserved phenylalanine or tryptophan, so this is likely a read error. The chain recombines TRBV11-3 with TRBJ2-1; 11 nucleotides match TRBD2. This CDR3 contains 16 residues. CDR1 is SGHNT and CDR2 is YENEEA in the germline V gene. V lost 9 bases to trimming and J lost 5 bases; unmatched junction nucleotides: 12. CDR3 nucleotides: TGTGCCAGTAGCGATCCGGGACTAGCGGTTAACAATGAGCAGTTCCTC. Amino acid sequence: CASSDPGLAVNNEQFL.

This clonotype was counted many times. For the CDR3, the DNA is TGTGCCAGCAGGGGCCTCGTAGAGACTGAAGCTTTCTTT. Encoded protein: CASRGLVETEAFF. This chain joins TRBV6-5 and TRBJ1-1; D gene uncertain. Trimming cost V 6 bases and J 5 bases, with 13 bases left between them. This CDR3 contains 13 residues. The germline V gene encodes CDR1 MNHEY and CDR2 SVGAGI.

Turning to this clonotype: The junction departs from germline at one end; a sequencing error may be responsible. The rearrangement links TRBV5-1 to TRBJ1-5; D might be TRBD1 (6 bases). CDR3 size: 16 residues. Germline V gene data show CDR1 as SGHRS and CDR2 as YFSETQ. The CDR3 bases are TGCGCCAGTAGCTTGGACGGGACACCAGGGATTCAGCCCCAGCGTTTT. This sequence encodes CASSLDGTPGIQPQRF. Variable domain in full (rest from reference TRBV5-1 and TRBJ1-5): KAGVTQTPRYLIKTRGQQVTLSCSPISGHRSVSWYQQTPGQGLQFLFEYFSETQRNKGNFPGRFSGRQFSNSRSEMNVSTLELGDSALYLCASSLDGTPGIQPQRFGDGTRLSIL.

The count of this clonotype is one. A much larger clonotype is one base distant, so this may be a read error. This chain links TRBV30 with TRBJ2-3, with 8 positions matching TRBD1. The CDR3 contains 15 residues. CDR1 and CDR2 (germline): GTSNPN, SVGIG (reference sequence). In nucleotides, the CDR3 is TGTGCCCGGAGCCGACAGGGGAGTGGGACAGATACGCAGTATTTT. Its translation is CARSRQGSGTDTQYF. Combining the CDR3 with reference TRBV30 and TRBJ2-3 gives the whole variable domain SQTIHQWPATLVQPVGSPLSLECTVEGTSNPNLYWYRQAAGRGLQLLFYSVGIGQISSEVPQNLSASRPQDRQFILSSKKLLLSDSGFYLCARSRQGSGTDTQYFGPGTRLTVL.

This clonotype has at least ten counts. The chain is built from TRBV7-9 and TRBJ2-6; the D gene is possibly TRBD2 (6 bases). The V gene lost 8 bases and the J gene lost 10 bases, with 15 bases spanning the gap. Germline assignment: CDR1 SEHNR and CDR2 FQNEAQ (reference sequence). The CDR3 runs to 13 residues. The CDR3 is CASGLGGRNVLTF. CDR3 bases: TGTGCCAGCGGCCTCGGGGGAAGGAACGTCCTGACTTTC.

V is TRBV19 and J is TRBJ1-1; no firm D call. CDR1 and CDR2 (germline): LNHDA, SQIVND (reference sequence). CDR3 size: 11 residues. V lost 10 bases and J 11 bases, leaving 17 bases between the germline ends. CDR3 residues: CAIGGRRTAFF. The CDR3 nucleotides read TGTGCCATCGGCGGGCGCCGAACTGCTTTCTTT. Variable domain in full (rest from reference TRBV19 and TRBJ1-1): DGGITQSPKYLFRKEGQNVTLSCEQNLNHDAMYWYRQDPGQGLRLIYYSQIVNDFQKGDIAEGYSVSREKKESFPLTVTSAQKNPTAFYLCAIGGRRTAFFGQGTRLTVV.

This clonotype appeared once. The chain is built from TRBV29-1 and TRBJ2-3; TRBD2 is a possible D gene (6 bases). V was clipped by 2 bases and J by 10 bases, with 22 bases between them. CDR3 length equals 15 residues. CDR1 and CDR2 from the germline V gene are SQVTM and ANQGSEA. The CDR3 loop is CSVETGTGGLRPQYF. CDR3 DNA sequence: TGCAGCGTTGAAACGGGGACTGGCGGGCTTCGTCCGCAGTATTTT.

This clonotype was recorded only once. This chain connects TRBV6-6 to TRBJ2-1, with D tentatively TRBD1 or TRBD2 (7 bases each). Germline CDR1 MNHNY, CDR2 SVGAGI (reference sequence). Trimming shortened V by 7 bases and J by 16 bases, and 29 bases separated the two germline ends. The CDR3 has 15 residues. CDR3 in amino acids: CASIQRDRKYNGQFF. The CDR3 DNA sequence: TGTGCCAGCATTCAGCGGGACAGAAAGTACAATGGGCAATTCTTC.

This clonotype turned up a few times. This may stem from a read error, because a much larger clone lies one nucleotide away. The chain links TRBV24-1 to TRBJ2-1, with TRBD1 matching 8 bases. Trimming cost V 4 bases and J 13 bases; bases outside gene matches: 11. Germline V gene lookup returns CDR1 KGHDR and CDR2 SFDVKD. This CDR3 has 14 amino acids. The CDR3 DNA is TGTGCCACCAGTGACACCGACAGGGGCAGTGACCAGTTCTTC. Residues: CATSDTDRGSDQFF.

A word on this clonotype: One junction end disagrees with the germline gene, perhaps due to a read error. J is TRBJ2-3 and V is TRBV29-1; D gene ambiguous. CDR1 SQVTM and CDR2 ANQGSEA come from the germline V gene. The CDR3 covers 13 residues. CDR3 loop: CSVEVPPADAQYF. DNA for the CDR3: TGCAGCGTTGAAGTCCCTCCCGCAGATGCGCAGTATTTT.

Concerning this clonotype itself: Being one base from a much bigger clone, this may be a read error. This chain uses TRBV28 with TRBJ2-7, with 7 bases matching TRBD1. Germline V gene data show CDR1 as MDHEN and CDR2 as SYDVKM. V was clipped by 3 bases and J by 5 bases; unmatched bases: 7. This CDR3 comprises 14 residues. CDR3 residues: CASSFEGQRNEQYF. The CDR3 DNA reads as TGTGCCAGCAGTTTCGAGGGACAGCGGAACGAGCAGTACTTC.

This clonotype qualifies as medium-sized (0.01 to 0.1%). The chain combines TRBV11-2 with TRBJ1-6; tentative D call: TRBD1 (5 bases). The V end lost 6 bases, the J end lost 3 bases, and 12 bases lay between the germline ends. In germline, CDR1 is SGHAT, CDR2 FQNNGV. This CDR3 has 15 residues. DNA for the CDR3: TGTGCCAGCAGTGGGGGTCAAGTCTATAATTCACCCCTCCACTTT. It translates to CASSGGQVYNSPLHF.

The chain couples TRBV6-6 to TRBJ1-2; D unclear. This CDR3 is built from 13 residues. V lost 6 bases, J lost 10 bases, and 18 bases lay in between. In germline, CDR1 is MNHNY, CDR2 SVGAGI (reference sequence). CDR3 DNA: TGTGCCAGCAGCCGGGCTAGGGAGAGGGACTACACCTTC. Its translation is CASSRARERDYTF.

In its sample, this clonotype was seen once. One base away lies a much larger clone, so this may be a sequencing read error. This sequence joins TRBV11-2 and TRBJ2-3; the D call may be TRBD1 or TRBD2 (5 bases each). The germline gives CDR1 SGHAT, CDR2 FQNNGV. The CDR3 runs to 16 residues. Here the CDR3 DNA reads TGTGCCACCAGCTCTCGTGGGGGAATAGGCACAGATACGCAGTATTTT. Translating it yields CATSSRGGIGTDTQYF.

This clonotype was seen at least ten times. This chain uses TRBV6-6 with TRBJ2-4; D is undetermined. The germline V and J ends were trimmed by 1 base and 0 bases, with 4 bases remaining between them. Germline assignment: CDR1 MNHNY and CDR2 SVGAGI (reference sequence). This CDR3 comprises 14 residues. The CDR3 nucleotides read TGTGCCAGCAGTTACTGGGAAGCCAAAAACATTCAGTACTTC. Translating it yields CASSYWEAKNIQYF.

As regards this clonotype: The junction and the germline gene differ at one end; a read error may be behind it. The chain employs TRBV6-2 or TRBV6-3 and TRBJ1-1; D is possibly TRBD1 (5 bases). This CDR3 spans 18 amino acids. The germline V gene encodes CDR1 MNHEY and CDR2 SVGEGT. CDR3 coding DNA: TGTGCCAGCTGTTACCACAGAGGGGCCGGGCAGGATAACACTGAAACTTTCTTT. Its protein is CASCYHRGAGQDNTETFF.

J is TRBJ1-2 and V is TRBV6-5; 9 bases fit TRBD1. The CDR3 is 17 amino acids. V trimming: 6 bases; J trimming: 6 bases; junction bases outside the gene matches: 17. Per the germline V gene, CDR1 is MNHEY and CDR2 is SVGAGI. The CDR3 loop reads CASSSPVTGGLRDGYTF. The CDR3 nucleotides read TGTGCCAGCAGCTCTCCCGTGACAGGGGGTTTAAGGGATGGCTACACCTTC.

As concerns this clonotype: The conserved phenylalanine or tryptophan normally closing the CDR3 is absent here, so this likely arose from a read error. V and J are TRBV29-1 and TRBJ1-1; no reliable D call. This CDR3 region has 13 residues. Looked up from germline, CDR1 is SQVTM and CDR2 is ANQGSEA. CDR3 in DNA: TGTAGCGTTGATGGGGAGTGGGGCACTGAAGCTTTCATT. Its translation is CSVDGEWGTEAFI.